The clone carrying this T cell receptor beta chain was detected a few times. Its matching antigen is unknown. The CDR3 length is 14 residues. From germline, CDR1 is LNHDA and CDR2 SQIVND (reference sequence). V was cut by 5 bases and J by 8 bases, with 18 bases left in between. The source of the sample is a study of T-cell memory formation after mild COVID-19. Findings of the study overall: Later expanders leaned toward CD4+, whereas clones contracting from day 15 to 85 were balanced CD4/CD8. CD4+ contracting clones were found mainly in CM and EM, and CD8+ ones in EMRA.

TCRdb passed the 5' RACE reads through MiXCR, listing each CDR3 protein once. The data show roughly 300,000 distinct CDR3 sequences, with roughly an eighth seen just once and roughly 20% held by the top ten. V is TRBV19 and J is TRBJ1-2; D unresolved. The sequencing sample was made of PBMCs or a T cell subset sorted from them (not recorded which). This TCR derives from a man between 18 and 35 years old who had mild COVID-19 (a few samples of this study predate the infection). Cell type and time point are not known. In DNA form, the CDR3 reads TGTGCCAGTAGTGCGCGGGGATATCTGAACGGCTACACCTTC. Its translation: CASSARGYLNGYTF.